Listed below are T cell receptor beta chains from one sample, sequenced in a study of blood T cell repertoires in COVID-19. The table came from immunoSEQ multiplex PCR; TCRdb's copy has only in-frame clones and leaves some out. The table lists under 250,000 clones, 75% to 90% of them singletons, with approximately 5% in the top ten. Sequenced input: peripheral blood. Every receptor here comes from a woman aged 70-85 years with COVID-19, enrolled during active disease. CDR3s include the opening cysteine and the closing phenylalanine or tryptophan. A D gene is named only where the DNA matches it firmly. Size is stated for part of the rows, as once, few or many counts, or as a class when the clone is expanded.

CASEGTGILPRYNEQFF,TGTGCCAGCGAGGGGACAGGAATCCTTCCGAGATACAATGAGCAGTTCTTC,TRBD1,TRBV28,TRBJ2-1,.
CASSLPGQGNTIYF,TGTGCCAGCAGTTTACCGGGACAGGGAAACACCATATATTTT,TRBD1,TRBV28,TRBJ1-3,.
CASSQTTSTGELFF,TGTGCCAGCAGCCAAACTACTAGTACCGGGGAGCTGTTTTTT,.,TRBV4-2,TRBJ2-2,.
CASSRGLATDTQYF,TGTGCCAGCAGCCGGGGACTAGCTACAGATACGCAGTATTTT,TRBD2,TRBV7-2,TRBJ2-3,.
CASSPGGGGRAEQYF,TGTGCCAGCAGCCCAGGGGGAGGCGGTCGGGCCGAGCAGTACTTC,.,TRBV28,TRBJ2-7,.
CASNLRQWPYNSPLHF,TGTGCCAGCAACCTCCGTCAGTGGCCCTATAATTCACCCCTCCACTTT,.,TRBV7-6,TRBJ1-6,.
CASSLTGGLGEKLFF,TGTGCCAGCAGCCTAACAGGGGGCCTCGGTGAAAAACTGTTTTTT,TRBD1,TRBV28,TRBJ1-4,.
CASSPPGAGNTEAFF,TGTGCCAGCAGCCCTCCAGGGGCGGGGAACACTGAAGCTTTCTTT,.,TRBV7-2,TRBJ1-1,.
CSVVRQGSIYGYTF,TGCAGCGTTGTCCGACAGGGATCTATCTATGGCTACACCTTC,TRBD1,TRBV29-1,TRBJ1-2,.
CASSLRAGGWNEQFF,TGTGCCAGCAGTCTAAGAGCGGGAGGGTGGAATGAGCAGTTCTTC,TRBD2,TRBV28,TRBJ2-1,.
CASSPSTVPYEQYF,TGTGCCAGCTCACCTTCGACTGTTCCCTACGAGCAGTACTTC,.,TRBV18,TRBJ2-7,.
CASRAGGAVNEQFF,TGTGCCAGCAGAGCGGGGGGCGCAGTCAATGAGCAGTTCTTC,TRBD2,TRBV6-4,TRBJ2-1,.
CASSYPRGRRSPLHF,TGTGCCAGCAGTTATCCCAGGGGGAGGAGATCACCCCTCCACTTT,TRBD1,TRBV28,TRBJ1-6,.
CASTLLTGSGYTF,TGTGCCAGCACTCTCCTCACAGGGAGTGGCTACACCTTC,.,TRBV28,TRBJ1-2,.
CASSSPSSGNTIYF,TGTGCCAGTAGTAGCCCCAGCTCTGGAAACACCATATATTTT,.,TRBV19,TRBJ1-3,once
CASSFRDRDVESSYNEQFF,TGTGCCAGCAGTTTCCGGGACAGGGACGTTGAAAGCTCCTACAATGAGCAGTTCTTC,TRBD1,TRBV6-2/TRBV6-3,TRBJ2-1,few
CASSPAGLGGYTF,TGTGCCAGCAGCCCCGCAGGGCTGGGTGGCTACACCTTC,.,TRBV7-2,TRBJ1-2,once
CASRTGVGTGELFF,TGTGCCAGCAGGACAGGGGTGGGCACCGGGGAGCTGTTTTTT,TRBD1,TRBV9,TRBJ2-2,.
CASGGGLNIQYF,TGTGCCAGCGGCGGGGGCTTAAACATTCAGTACTTC,.,TRBV28,TRBJ2-4,.
CASSGSGPGSIQNEQFF,TGTGCCAGCAGTGGCTCCGGTCCGGGGAGTATTCAGAATGAGCAGTTCTTC,.,TRBV28,TRBJ2-1,.
CATSDSGRTYNEQFF,TGTGCCACCAGTGACTCCGGGAGGACTTACAATGAGCAGTTCTTC,TRBD2,TRBV24-1,TRBJ2-1,.
CASSGWTGLLNQPQHF,TGTGCCAGCAGTGGATGGACAGGGTTACTAAATCAGCCCCAGCATTTT,TRBD1,TRBV6-1,TRBJ1-5,.
CASSVGGGSYGYTF,TGTGCCAGCAGCGTAGGTGGAGGTTCCTATGGCTACACCTTC,.,TRBV9,TRBJ1-2,.
CATSDGIFNGDSTF,TGTGCCACCAGTGACGGGATTTTCAATGGTGACTCCACCTTC,.,TRBV24-1,TRBJ1-2,.
CASRRQDVAKNIQYF,TGTGCCAGCAGGAGACAGGACGTAGCCAAAAACATTCAGTACTTC,.,TRBV28,TRBJ2-4,.
CASSLDRGHNYEQYF,TGTGCCAGCAGCTTGGACAGGGGGCATAACTACGAGCAGTACTTC,TRBD1,TRBV5-5,TRBJ2-7,.
CASGRDIGETQYF,TGTGCTAGTGGTCGGGACATAGGCGAGACCCAGTACTTC,.,TRBV12-5,TRBJ2-5,.
CASSLAGTASDYEQYF,TGTGCCAGCAGCCTCGCCGGGACTGCATCAGACTACGAGCAGTACTTC,.,TRBV6-6,TRBJ2-7,.
CSVSGGETQYF,TGCAGCGTGTCGGGGGGCGAGACCCAGTACTTC,.,TRBV29-1,TRBJ2-5,once
CAWGGQRNEKLFF,TGTGCCTGGGGGGGACAGAGAAATGAAAAACTGTTTTTT,TRBD1,TRBV30,TRBJ1-4,.
CASSPSGRGYEQYF,TGTGCCAGCAGCCCTAGCGGGAGGGGATACGAGCAGTACTTC,TRBD2,TRBV7-2,TRBJ2-7,.
CASSYSRQGRTEAFF,TGTGCCAGCAGTTACTCGAGACAGGGTCGAACTGAAGCTTTCTTT,TRBD1,TRBV6-5,TRBJ1-1,once
CAWSRTGISPLHF,TGTGCCTGGAGTCGTACGGGAATTTCACCCCTCCACTTT,.,TRBV30,TRBJ1-6,.
CASSVEVSPGNEQFF,TGTGCCAGCAGTGTTGAGGTTAGCCCCGGCAATGAGCAGTTCTTC,.,TRBV6-4,TRBJ2-1,.
CASSRRGSGDYEQYF,TGTGCCAGCAGTCGTAGAGGGTCTGGTGACTACGAGCAGTACTTC,.,TRBV6-2/TRBV6-3,TRBJ2-7,.
CASTQEGQVRGYTF,TGTGCCAGTACTCAAGAGGGACAGGTCCGTGGCTACACCTTC,TRBD1,TRBV19,TRBJ1-2,.
CASSNGAGGGTGELFF,TGTGCCAGCTCCAACGGGGCAGGGGGCGGTACCGGGGAGCTGTTTTTT,TRBD1,TRBV28,TRBJ2-2,.
CASSAGMNTEAFF,TGTGCCTCATCTGCGGGGATGAACACTGAAGCTTTCTTT,.,TRBV24-1,TRBJ1-1,few
CASSPQTPESGELFF,TGTGCCAGCTCACCCCAGACCCCGGAGTCCGGGGAGCTGTTTTTT,.,TRBV18,TRBJ2-2,.
CASRHRTSGSGGELFF,TGTGCCAGCAGACACCGGACTAGCGGGAGTGGCGGGGAGCTGTTTTTT,TRBD2,TRBV7-9,TRBJ2-2,.
CASSETGVSPLHF,TGCGCCAGCAGTGAGACAGGGGTTTCCCCCCTCCACTTT,TRBD1,TRBV5-1,TRBJ1-6,.
CASSFKSGLAGGYEQYF,TGTGCCAGCAGCTTTAAAAGCGGACTAGCGGGAGGGTACGAGCAGTACTTC,TRBD2,TRBV3-1/TRBV3-2,TRBJ2-7,.
CASSPMGQGAGEQYF,TGTGCCAGCAGCCCCATGGGACAGGGGGCAGGCGAGCAGTACTTC,TRBD1,TRBV7-7,TRBJ2-7,.
CASSVVNKDRNYGYTF,TGTGCCAGCAGCGTAGTCAACAAGGACAGGAACTATGGCTACACCTTC,TRBD1,TRBV9,TRBJ1-2,.
CASSFPGNYGYTF,TGTGCCAGCAGCTTCCCGGGGAACTATGGCTACACCTTC,.,TRBV7-2,TRBJ1-2,.
CASRILPGTSGNTIYF,TGTGCCAGTAGGATTTTACCGGGAACCTCTGGAAACACCATATATTTT,.,TRBV19,TRBJ1-3,.
CASKGGAMNTEAFF,TGTGCCAGTAAGGGGGGGGCTATGAACACTGAAGCTTTCTTT,.,TRBV19,TRBJ1-1,once
CASSSHQPGATNEQFF,TGTGCCAGCAGCTCTCACCAGCCGGGAGCAACGAATGAGCAGTTCTTC,.,TRBV7-2,TRBJ2-1,.
CASSKGLLKAPLSYEQYF,TGTGCCAGCAGCAAGGGACTCCTTAAAGCCCCTCTCTCCTACGAGCAGTACTTC,.,TRBV21-1,TRBJ2-7,.
CASSLAGTSGYEQYF,TGCGCCAGCAGCCTCGCAGGGACTAGCGGATACGAGCAGTACTTC,TRBD2,TRBV4-3,TRBJ2-7,.
CASSPQTANSPLHF,TGTGCCAGCTCACCACAGACTGCGAATTCACCCCTCCACTTT,.,TRBV18,TRBJ1-6,.
CASSLIGQGKAFF,TGTGCCAGCAGTTTAATAGGACAGGGGAAAGCTTTCTTT,TRBD1,TRBV28,TRBJ1-1,.
CASSPTGTSGHSFYEQYF,TGTGCCAGCAGCCCTACAGGGACTAGCGGGCACTCTTTCTACGAGCAGTACTTC,TRBD2,TRBV7-2,TRBJ2-7,.
CASSYLRGRSVEAFF,TGTGCCAGCAGTTACCTCAGGGGTCGCTCGGTTGAAGCTTTCTTT,.,TRBV6-5,TRBJ1-1,few
CASSPGETETQYF,TGTGCCAGCTCACCAGGGGAGACAGAGACCCAGTACTTC,.,TRBV18,TRBJ2-5,.
CASSKLPGQGITGELFF,TGTGCCAGCAGCAAACTGCCGGGACAGGGGATCACCGGGGAGCTGTTTTTT,.,TRBV21-1,TRBJ2-2,.
CAWSVTGGMNTEAFF,TGTGCCTGGAGTGTCACAGGGGGAATGAACACTGAAGCTTTCTTT,TRBD1,TRBV30,TRBJ1-1,.
CASSSNQPQHF,TGTGCCAGCAGTTCGAATCAGCCCCAGCATTTT,.,TRBV6-6,TRBJ1-5,.